This T cell receptor (beta chain) was found in a study of T cells in women clearing cervical HPV infection. Findings and caveats of the study: TRBV6-7 abundance was lower in cases than controls (roughly 0.12% versus 0.15%).

As concerns this clone: As yet, its antigen is unknown. From the germline J gene comes the end of the CDR3, since the read stops 3 residues before it.

This CDR3 is built from 18 residues. Trimming cost V 1 base and J 0 bases; bases outside gene matches: 4. Germline loops: CDR1 LGHNA, CDR2 YNFKEQ. Sequencing used immunoSEQ multiplex PCR; TCRdb keeps in-frame clones, though not all of them. The listing contains 30,000 to 35,000 clones. Sequencing was carried out using blood buffy coat. The chain uses TRBV4-2 and TRBJ2-5; 14 bases agree with TRBD2. The TCR was taken from a woman between 18 and 69 years old with a cervical HPV16 infection that either progressed to CIN3+ or cleared (not recorded which). The sequenced CDR3 bases are TGTGCCAGCAGCCAAGGTAGGACTAGCGGGAGGAACCAAGAGACC. It codes for CASSQGRTSGRNQET. The whole CDR3 sequence is CASSQGRTSGRNQETQYF.